A single sample gave rise to the 22 T cell receptor beta chains below, sequenced in a study of blood T cell repertoires in COVID-19. Method: immunoSEQ multiplex PCR; TCRdb's copy keeps in-frame clones and lacks some. The sample has about 99,000 clones, roughly 84% seen once; the top ten hold 2%. The source material was peripheral blood. The receptors were gathered from a man aged 65-85 years with active or convalescent COVID-19.

The CDR3 region has the DNA TGTGCCAGCAGTTCTCGGAGGTACACTGAAGCTTTCTTT. This translates into CASSSRRYTEAFF. This chain connects TRBV2 to TRBJ1-1; D gene unclear. This CDR3 region has 13 residues. The germline CDR1 and CDR2 sequences are SNHLY and FYNNEI. V gave up 5 bases and J gave up 3 bases, with 10 bases separating them.

J is TRBJ2-5 and V is TRBV7-9; possible D gene TRBD1, 6 bases. CDR1 and CDR2 from the germline V gene are SEHNR and FQNEAQ (reference sequence). The length of the CDR3 is 14 residues. Trimming cost V 7 bases and J 1 base, with 13 bases left between them. The CDR3 loop reads CASTLTGPQETQYF. CDR3 bases: TGTGCCAGCACCCTCACAGGGCCCCAAGAGACCCAGTACTTC.

This chain links TRBV9 with TRBJ2-1; D uncertain. Germline V gene sequence: CDR1 SGDLS, CDR2 YYNGEE. The V end lost 1 base, the J end lost 10 bases, and 6 bases lay between the germline ends. This CDR3 is 11 amino acids long. The CDR3 region is CASSVSHEQFF. CDR3 bases: TGTGCCAGCAGCGTAAGCCACGAGCAGTTCTTC. Full variable domain (missing parts from reference TRBV9 and TRBJ2-1): DSGVTQTPKHLITATGQRVTLRCSPRSGDLSVYWYQQSLDQGLQFLIQYYNGEERAKGNILERFSAQQFPDLHSELNLSSLELGDSALYFCASSVSHEQFFGPGTRLTVL.

V gene TRBV21-1 combines with J gene TRBJ2-2; the table's D call TRBD1 went unverified against the DNA. TRBV21-1 is described as a pseudogene. The CDR3 has 17 residues. The CDR3 bases are TGTGCCAGCAGCAAAATAATAGGGACAGGGCACACCGGGGAGCTGTTTTTT. It is translated as CASSKIIGTGHTGELFF.

V and J are TRBV5-4 and TRBJ1-2; 7 nucleotides line up with TRBD1. Germline lookup yields CDR1 SGHNT and CDR2 YYREEE (reference sequence). Germline trimming cut 4 bases from V and 4 bases from J; bases unmatched to any gene: 4. The CDR3 has 13 residues. DNA for the CDR3: TGTGCCAGCAGCGGACAGGATTTCTATGGCTACACCTTC. Residues: CASSGQDFYGYTF.

This clone is judged medium-sized. The chain is built from TRBV5-1 and TRBJ1-2, with no clear D. The CDR3 is 14 amino acids. The V end lost 0 bases, the J end lost 7 bases, and 13 bases lay between the germline ends. CDR1 is SGHRS and CDR2 is YFSETQ in the germline V gene. The CDR3 is CASSLGPGSGGYTF. The CDR3 bases are TGCGCCAGCAGCTTGGGTCCGGGGTCAGGTGGCTACACCTTC.

This chain connects TRBV28 to TRBJ1-5; D gene unclear. With 2 bases removed from V and 4 bases from J, the gap between germline ends came to 6 bases. CDR1 is MDHEN and CDR2 is SYDVKM in the germline V gene. The CDR3 runs 13 residues. The CDR3 DNA sequence: TGTGCCAGCAGTTTAAACAGAAATCAGCCCCAGCATTTT. This codes for CASSLNRNQPQHF.

The chain employs TRBV5-8 and TRBJ2-7; no reliable D call. The CDR3 covers 12 residues. V was shortened by 3 bases and J by 0 bases, with 4 bases between the two germline ends. Looked up from germline, CDR1 is SGHTS and CDR2 is YDEGEE. The CDR3 sequence: CASSSFSYEQYF. In nucleotides, the CDR3 is TGTGCCAGCAGCTCGTTCTCCTACGAGCAGTACTTC.

Turning to this clone: Within the sample, other DNA sequences also encode this same CDR3. V is TRBV18 and J is TRBJ2-7, with 9 bases fitting TRBD1. The CDR3 sequence is 14 residues long. Germline V gene sequence: CDR1 KGHSH, CDR2 LQKENI. Trimming removed 3 bases from V and 2 bases from J; junction bases left unmatched: 2. The CDR3 nucleotides are TGTGCCAGCTCACCCCGACAGGGGGCCTACGAGCAGTACTTC. Amino acid sequence: CASSPRQGAYEQYF.

This chain connects TRBV3-1 (or the pseudogene TRBV3-2) to TRBJ2-6; 12 nucleotides match TRBD2. The germline gives CDR1 LGHDT, CDR2 YNNKEL (reference sequence). The CDR3 has 17 amino acids. J was trimmed by 0 bases and V by 4 bases; bases with no gene match: 1. The CDR3 bases are TGTGCCAGCAGCCTGACTAGCGGGGGCTCTGGGGCCAACGTCCTGACTTTC. It encodes CASSLTSGGSGANVLTF.

The rearrangement uses TRBV6-1 and TRBJ2-4, with TRBD2 matching over 7 bases. The CDR3 loop spans 18 amino acids. Germline V gene sequence: CDR1 MNHNS, CDR2 SASEGT. Trimming took 1 base from V and 5 from J; bases not matched to a gene: 14. The CDR3 sequence: CASSEVGGRLGGQNIQYF. CDR3 in DNA: TGTGCCAGCAGTGAAGTGGGGGGGAGGCTCGGCGGACAAAACATTCAGTACTTC.

A few counts support this clone. The chain links TRBV3-1 (or the pseudogene TRBV3-2) to TRBJ1-1; D is perhaps TRBD1 (5 bases). Per germline, CDR1 LGHDT and CDR2 YNNKEL (reference sequence). V lost 1 base and J 3 bases, leaving 6 bases between the germline ends. The CDR3 loop spans 13 amino acids. CDR3 in DNA: TGTGCCAGCAGCCAAGCAGGGTACACTGAAGCTTTCTTT. This sequence encodes CASSQAGYTEAFF.

The chain employs TRBV21-1 and TRBJ2-2; the DNA was not used to check the table's D call, TRBD1. TRBV21-1 is annotated as a pseudogene. This CDR3 is built from 17 residues. CDR3 sequence (DNA): TGTGCCAGCAGCAAGCACCCAGACAGGCGGCGAGGCGGGGAGCTGTTTTTT. This gives the protein CASSKHPDRRRGGELFF.

The CDR3 sequence: CASSLMLAGGPNEQFF. CDR3 coding DNA: TGTGCCAGCAGCTTGATGCTAGCGGGGGGGCCCAATGAGCAGTTCTTC. This chain uses TRBV5-4 with TRBJ2-1, with 12 bases matching TRBD2. Losses at the gene ends were 1 base for V and 6 bases for J; bases not matched to a gene: 5. CDR1 and CDR2 from the germline V gene are SGHNT and YYREEE (reference sequence). The CDR3 runs to 16 residues.

The chain couples TRBV5-6 to TRBJ1-5; 9 bases agree with TRBD1. This CDR3 contains 14 residues. Germline CDR1 is SGHDT and CDR2 is YYEEEE. With 4 bases clipped from V and 7 bases from J, the junction kept 6 bases outside the gene matches. The CDR3 DNA is TGTGCCAGCAGCAGGGGACAGGGAGGACAGCCCCAGCATTTT. Amino acid sequence: CASSRGQGGQPQHF. Full variable domain (outside the CDR3, taken from reference TRBV5-6 and TRBJ1-5): DAGVTQSPTHLIKTRGQQVTLRCSPKSGHDTVSWYQQALGQGPQFIFQYYEEEERQRGNFPDRFSGHQFPNYSSELNVNALLLGDSALYLCASSRGQGGQPQHFGDGTRLSIL.

This clone has just a few counts. The chain combines TRBV28 with TRBJ1-4, with 9 positions matching TRBD1. CDR3 length: 15 amino acids. Germline V gene lookup returns CDR1 MDHEN and CDR2 SYDVKM. The V gene end was trimmed by 6 bases and the J gene end by 8 bases; junction bases not matched to a gene: 10. CDR3 bases: TGTGCCAGCAGCCCACCGGGACAGGGACGGGAAAAACTGTTTTTT. Translating gives CASSPPGQGREKLFF. Supplemented by reference TRBV28 and TRBJ1-4, the full variable domain reads DVKVTQSSRYLVKRTGEKVFLECVQDMDHENMFWYRQDPGLGLRLIYFSYDVKMKEKGDIPEGYSVSREKKERFSLILESASTNQTSMYLCASSPPGQGREKLFFGSGTQLSVL.

This clone was detected once. This chain connects TRBV5-1 to TRBJ1-1; D uncertain. V was trimmed by 0 bases and J by 4 bases, leaving 7 bases between them. The CDR3 contains 13 residues. Germline V gives CDR1 SGHRS, CDR2 YFSETQ. The CDR3 coding sequence is TGCGCCAGCAGCTTGGTGGTCGGCACTGAAGCTTTCTTT. It translates to CASSLVVGTEAFF.

The J gene is TRBJ2-3, the V gene TRBV9; D might be TRBD1 (6 bases). CDR3 length: 15 residues. V lost 4 bases and J lost 6, with 18 bases in between. CDR1 is SGDLS, CDR2 YYNGEE, per germline. The CDR3 DNA follows: TGTGCCAGCAGCCCATTACACGGAAGGGGGGATACGCAGTATTTT. Translation gives CASSPLHGRGDTQYF.

The rearrangement links TRBV5-1 to TRBJ2-7; possible D gene TRBD1, 6 bases. Trimming cost V 1 base and J 2 bases, with 13 bases left between them. Looked up from germline, CDR1 is SGHRS and CDR2 is YFSETQ. CDR3 length: 15 amino acids. The CDR3 DNA reads TGCGCCAGCAGCTTGACAGGGAATGCAGCCTACGAGCAGTACTTC. Its protein is CASSLTGNAAYEQYF.

The V call is TRBV7-9, the J call TRBJ1-2; D gene ambiguous. Germline V gene sequence: CDR1 SEHNR, CDR2 FQNEAQ (reference sequence). There are 12 residues in the CDR3. The V end was cut by 1 base, the J end by 5 bases, with 5 bases between. The CDR3 is CASSLGQYGYTF. The DNA of the CDR3 is TGTGCCAGCAGCTTAGGGCAGTATGGCTACACCTTC.

The chain is built from TRBV19 and TRBJ2-2; 13 bases are shared with TRBD2. Germline values: CDR1 LNHDA, CDR2 SQIVND (reference sequence). The CDR3 is 16 residues long. V lost 8 bases and J lost 4; bases outside the gene matches: 7. CDR3 sequence reads: CASHTSGGATTGELFF. The CDR3 DNA reads TGTGCCAGTCACACTAGCGGGGGGGCCACCACCGGGGAGCTGTTTTTT.

V gene TRBV28 combines with J gene TRBJ1-5; 7 nucleotides match TRBD1. The CDR3 has 15 amino acids. V trimming: 4 bases; J trimming: 7 bases; junction bases outside the gene matches: 10. The germline V gene has CDR1 MDHEN and CDR2 SYDVKM. The CDR3 spells CASSSLFTGVQPQHF. CDR3 DNA: TGTGCCAGCAGTTCCCTTTTTACAGGGGTACAGCCCCAGCATTTT.